A selection of T cell receptor beta chains follows, all from one sample in a study of blood T cell repertoires in COVID-19. Method: immunoSEQ multiplex PCR; TCRdb's copy keeps in-frame clones and lacks some. Among about 95,000 clones listed, roughly 76% were seen once. The material sequenced was peripheral blood. These receptors all stem from a man older than 75 with COVID-19, enrolled during active disease. The CDR3 runs from the conserved cysteine through the conserved F or W.

j_gene | v_gene | CDR3aa
TRBJ1-1 | TRBV5-5 | CASSLWTGGTEAFF
TRBJ1-1 | TRBV30 | CAWKYRNTEAFF
TRBJ2-7 | TRBV7-3 | CASSLRQTGIYYEQYF
TRBJ1-2 | TRBV11-2 | CASSSLGQDKDGYTF
TRBJ2-2 | TRBV27 | CASSLQRVSTGELFF
TRBJ1-2 | TRBV28 | CASTPTRGLYGYTF
TRBJ2-1 | TRBV27 | CASSTASYNEQFF
TRBJ1-4 | TRBV6-5 | CASSMRGRDEKLFF
TRBJ2-3 | TRBV6-5 | CASRGHRNTDTQYF
TRBJ2-5 | TRBV7-2 | CASSLVFSPRMETQYF
TRBJ2-5 | TRBV19 | CASSTNHGQGAGETQYF
TRBJ1-5 | TRBV2 | CASEEDRGGFQPQHF
TRBJ2-1 | TRBV5-8 | CASSLIGDYYNEQFF
TRBJ2-7 | TRBV14 | CASSYRDRVYEQYF
TRBJ1-2 | TRBV5-6 | CASTAQGYGGYTF
TRBJ1-1 | TRBV10-3 | CAISEFSPFQGGTEAFF
TRBJ1-3 | TRBV6-2/TRBV6-3 | CASSLRESRTPSGNTIYF
TRBJ2-5 | TRBV6-2/TRBV6-3 | CASSYQFGQIQETQYF
TRBJ2-6 | TRBV9 | CASSARVSGANVLTF
TRBJ1-4 | TRBV5-1 | CASSSTAGGTGEKLFF
TRBJ2-4 | TRBV5-6 | CASSLGLAGGPVNIQYF
TRBJ2-7 | TRBV7-2 | CASSQGLAGAVEQYF
TRBJ1-6 | TRBV5-1 | CASSLGGVPNSPLHF
TRBJ1-3 | TRBV4-1 | CASRDRVRTGNTIYF
TRBJ2-1 | TRBV9 | CASSVGPAANEQFF
TRBJ1-6 | TRBV19 | CASSIMGQNNSPLHF
TRBJ1-5 | TRBV7-8 | CASSLVAGTGNQPQHF
TRBJ1-3 | TRBV5-4 | CASSLDWGNTIYF
TRBJ2-1 | TRBV30 | CAWSVPSGGISSYNEQFF
TRBJ1-2 | TRBV6-5 | CASRTDSNYGYTF
TRBJ1-5 | TRBV28 | CASKMSNQPQHF
TRBJ1-5 | TRBV29-1 | CSVGRGNNQPQHF
TRBJ1-5 | TRBV6-1 | CASRSRWPQHF
TRBJ2-5 | TRBV10-3 | CAISESRGGTQYF
TRBJ2-1 | TRBV4-3 | CASSQVKSRGGSNEQFF
TRBJ1-4 | TRBV2 | CASRTGEWDEKLFF
TRBJ2-7 | TRBV10-2 | CASNGVGFSPTYEQYF
TRBJ1-1 | TRBV7-2 | CASSLVEVGRMNTEAFF
TRBJ1-2 | TRBV29-1 | CSVETGTGGPNTF
TRBJ2-1 | TRBV9 | CASSVASHNEQFF
TRBJ2-3 | TRBV7-3 | CASSRDRGRTDTQYF
TRBJ2-5 | TRBV24-1 | CATSVTGQETQYF
TRBJ2-1 | TRBV23-1 | CASSQGPGGSYNEQFF
TRBJ2-5 | TRBV5-1 | CASSFPSGEETQYF
TRBJ2-7 | TRBV28 | CASSPLGLAGGRYEQYF
TRBJ1-1 | TRBV4-1 | CASSHVPVNTEAFF
TRBJ2-1 | TRBV2 | CASRGTSEGNEQFF
TRBJ1-4 | TRBV19 | CASSIERREKLFF